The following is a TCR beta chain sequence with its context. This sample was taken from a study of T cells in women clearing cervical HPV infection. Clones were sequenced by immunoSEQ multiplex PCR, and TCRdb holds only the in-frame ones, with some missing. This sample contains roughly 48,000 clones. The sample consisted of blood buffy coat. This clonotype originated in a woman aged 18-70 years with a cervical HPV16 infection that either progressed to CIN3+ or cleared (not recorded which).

The CDR3 sequence: CASSETGDEQYF. The DNA read from the CDR3 is TGTGCCAGCAGTGAGACAGGGGACGAG. The rearrangement links TRBV2 to TRBJ2-7, with 8 bases fitting TRBD1. Read data end 3 residues before the CDR3 end; the end is taken from the germline J gene. Trimming took 3 bases from V and 5 from J; bases not matched to a gene: 0. CDR3 length: 12 amino acids. The germline V gene has CDR1 SNHLY and CDR2 FYNNEI.